This T cell receptor beta chain was recorded in a study of spatial heterogeneity in lung cancer. Study details: Strongly correlated with TCR transcript counts in tumor regions was a T cell module score, which was a transcriptional module score calculated from matched bulk RNA-seq. The study's findings and limits: Expanded intratumoral alpha and beta TCR counts tracked tumor mutation counts.

The time point was: sample taken at primary tumor resection. Every TCR cDNA molecule carried a tag that served as a unique molecular identifier. TCRdb used MiXCR to reprocess the 5' RACE reads, holding one entry per CDR3 protein. In the table there are fewer than 15,000 distinct CDR3 sequences, approximately 3% of which are singletons. The V gene end was trimmed by 1 base and the J gene end by 4 bases; junction bases not matched to a gene: 8. The CDR3 is 18 amino acids. In this sample, this clonotype is medium-sized. The antigen is unknown. The V call is TRBV12-3 or TRBV12-4, the J call TRBJ2-3; TRBD2 aligns across 13 bases. Sequencing was performed on lung tumor tissue, taken at surgery. The sequence was obtained from a male donor with early-stage non-small cell lung cancer. CDR3 nucleotide sequence: TGTGCCAGCAGTTTAGGGTGGGGACTAGCGGGAATACCAGATACGCAGTATTTT. It codes for CASSLGWGLAGIPDTQYF.